This is a list of T cell receptor beta chains from one sample in a study of blood T cell repertoires in COVID-19. Libraries were prepared by immunoSEQ multiplex PCR; TCRdb keeps only in-frame clonotypes and omits some of them. Of 200,000 to 250,000 clones listed, roughly 86% are singletons. Sequencing was done on a sample of PBMCs or T cells enriched from blood (not recorded which). These TCRs come from a man aged 18 to 29 with acute COVID-19. The CDR3 runs from the conserved cysteine through the conserved F or W. D genes are given only for firm matches. Clone size is given for some rows only: seen once, a few or many times, or a class if the clone is expanded.

>TRBJ1-5|TRBD1|TRBV28|.
CASSHDDGDRGYYSNQPQHF
TGTGCCAGCAGCCATGACGACGGGGACAGGGGGTATTATAGCAATCAGCCCCAGCATTTT
>TRBJ1-5|.|TRBV28|once
CASSLYWGGGRNQPQHF
TGTGCCAGCAGTTTATATTGGGGGGGCGGAAGGAATCAGCCCCAGCATTTT
>TRBJ1-1|TRBD1|TRBV5-4|once
CASSPTGTGETEAFF
TGTGCCAGCAGCCCTACCGGGACAGGGGAAACTGAAGCTTTCTTT
>TRBJ1-2|TRBD1|TRBV6-2/TRBV6-3|once
CASSRPGQGDGYTF
TGTGCCAGCAGTAGACCGGGACAGGGAGATGGCTACACCTTC
>TRBJ2-5|TRBD1|TRBV7-7|.
CASSLSTGWGTQYF
TGTGCTAGCAGCTTATCGACAGGGTGGGGGACCCAGTACTTC
>TRBJ1-5|.|TRBV19|.
CASRRTQGNQPQHF
TGTGCCAGTCGAAGAACACAGGGAAATCAGCCCCAGCATTTT
>TRBJ2-1|TRBD2|TRBV2|.
CAIEGGGTSLDEQFF
TGTGCCATCGAGGGAGGGGGGACTAGCCTCGATGAGCAGTTCTTC
>TRBJ2-5|.|TRBV9|once
CASNPRAGETQYF
TGTGCCAGCAACCCGAGAGCCGGGGAGACCCAGTACTTC
>TRBJ2-1|TRBD2|TRBV5-1|.
CASSGGLAGGSNLLYNEQFF
TGCGCCAGCAGCGGCGGACTAGCGGGAGGGAGTAACCTCCTATACAATGAGCAGTTCTTC
>TRBJ1-6|.|TRBV6-2/TRBV6-3|.
CASSYSGAYNSPLHF
TGTGCCAGCAGTTACTCGGGCGCCTATAATTCACCCCTCCACTTT
>TRBJ1-2|.|TRBV6-5|.
CATRTGGMYGYTF
TGTGCCACACGAACCGGGGGGATGTATGGCTACACCTTC
>TRBJ1-5|.|TRBV19|.
CASLNRYSNQPQHF
TGTGCCAGTTTGAACAGATATAGCAATCAGCCCCAGCATTTT
>TRBJ2-7|TRBD1|TRBV4-1|.
CASSPQNRGNYEQYF
TGCGCCAGCAGCCCCCAGAACAGGGGGAATTACGAGCAGTACTTC
>TRBJ2-7|.|TRBV13|.
CASSLTGVSYEQYF
TGTGCCAGCAGCTTAACGGGAGTATCCTACGAGCAGTACTTC
>TRBJ1-2|TRBD1|TRBV12-3/TRBV12-4|once
CASRGQGFYGYTF
TGTGCCAGCAGGGGACAGGGGTTCTATGGCTACACCTTC
>TRBJ1-2|.|TRBV19|few
CASSISFDGYTF
TGTGCCAGTAGTATATCCTTTGATGGCTACACCTTC